These T cell receptor beta chains were read from a single sample in a study of T cells after yellow fever vaccination. TCRdb reprocessed the 5' RACE reads with MiXCR, giving one entry per CDR3 protein. The table shows tens of thousands of distinct CDR3 sequences, with less than 7% occurring only once. The starting material was PBMCs, either bulk or a sorted T-cell subset (CD4+, CD8+, memory, or dextramer-sorted; not recorded which), obtained 15 days after the yellow fever booster vaccination. These receptors all come from a man aged 25 to 40 who received the YFV17D yellow fever vaccine. The CDR3 runs from the conserved cysteine through the conserved F or W. Fields, in order: J gene, clone size, D gene, V gene, CDR3 length, CDR3 protein, CDR3 DNA. A D gene is named only where the DNA matches it firmly. Part of the rows lack a size; the others show once, few, many or a class for expanded clones.

TRBJ1-1 | many | TRBD1 | TRBV14 | 12 | CASSLQGLKTFF | TGTGCCAGCAGCCTACAGGGGTTGAAAACTTTCTTT
TRBJ1-2 | many | TRBD1 | TRBV5-1 | 12 | CASSEQGDGYTF | TGCGCCAGCAGCGAGCAGGGGGATGGCTACACCTTC
TRBJ2-2 | many | . | TRBV10-3 | 15 | CAISEGGQNTGELFF | TGTGCCATCAGTGAGGGTGGACAAAACACCGGGGAGCTGTTTTTT
TRBJ1-5 | medium-sized | . | TRBV29-1 | 13 | CSAKNRGDQPQHF | TGCAGCGCCAAAAATCGGGGGGATCAGCCCCAGCATTTT
TRBJ2-3 | . | . | TRBV9 | 12 | CASSVILDTQYF | TGTGCCAGCAGCGTAATTTTGGATACGCAGTATTTT
TRBJ2-1 | many | TRBD2 | TRBV19 | 16 | CASRRGGTSGTNEQFF | TGTGCCAGTAGGAGGGGCGGGACTAGCGGGACCAATGAGCAGTTCTTC
TRBJ2-5 | many | . | TRBV20-1 | 15 | CSAYFGGGPQETQYF | TGCAGTGCGTACTTCGGGGGAGGCCCCCAAGAGACCCAGTACTTC
TRBJ2-4 | many | . | TRBV6-5 | 11 | CASMQGDIQYF | TGTGCCAGTATGCAGGGTGACATTCAGTACTTC
TRBJ1-4 | many | TRBD1 | TRBV7-9 | 15 | CASMLRDRGLEKLFF | TGTGCCAGCATGCTCCGGGACAGGGGTTTGGAAAAACTGTTTTTT
TRBJ2-7 | many | . | TRBV20-1 | 14 | CSARERTTRGEQYF | TGCAGTGCTAGGGAACGGACAACCAGGGGCGAGCAGTACTTC
TRBJ2-3 | many | TRBD2 | TRBV7-8 | 13 | CASSTPGLVPPYF | TGTGCCAGCAGCACTCCGGGACTAGTGCCTCCGTATTTT
TRBJ2-1 | many | . | TRBV6-5 | 11 | CASSRRTITVF | TGTGCCAGCAGCCGCCGGACTATAACCGTCTTC
TRBJ2-5 | many | TRBD2 | TRBV7-8 | 15 | CASSLTEAGEKTQYF | TGTGCCAGCAGCTTAACAGAAGCGGGGGAAAAGACCCAGTACTTC
TRBJ2-1 | many | . | TRBV9 | 14 | CASSVDWQPWVQFF | TGTGCCAGCAGCGTAGATTGGCAGCCTTGGGTGCAGTTCTTC
TRBJ2-1 | many | . | TRBV29-1 | 17 | CSVDGVWRGIGYNEQFF | TGCAGCGTTGACGGTGTTTGGCGGGGTATCGGGTACAATGAGCAGTTCTTC
TRBJ1-5 | many | TRBD1 | TRBV29-1 | 13 | CSVEGTGDQPQHF | TGCAGCGTAGAAGGGACAGGGGATCAGCCCCAGCATTTT
TRBJ2-1 | many | TRBD2 | TRBV11-2 | 15 | CASSRSGSSYNEQFF | TGTGCCAGCAGCCGTAGCGGGAGCTCCTACAATGAGCAGTTCTTC